This T cell receptor (beta chain) emerged from a study of identical twins (TCRdb year 2016). For context, the study as a whole: To test whether fetal clonotypes persist, this study deep-sequenced TCR alpha and beta repertoires from monozygotic twins, from unrelated adults of various ages, and from cord blood. To rule out contamination, replicate twin experiments were performed at different times with different library preparation protocols.

Summary of the overall study and its limitations: Conclusions relied on cross-sectional statistical analysis, since the same donors could not be followed over many years. Invariant T cells such as MAIT and iNKT could partly confound zero-insertion analyses, although diverse VJ usage argued against such confounding for most clonotypes. Excess twin sharing in beta out-of-frame sequences was weaker because fewer shared sequences lowered the signal-to-noise ratio. Compared with coincidental sharing between unrelated individuals, out-of-frame TCR alpha sequences shared between twins had an excess of sequences with low generation probability. In monozygotic twins, recombination models systematically underestimated out-of-frame TCR alpha sharing, but the models matched the sharing seen between unrelated individuals. Fewer insertions were carried by abundant cord blood beta clonotypes; a weaker similar trend was observed in young adult naive repertoires, while no such trend was observed in memory repertoires.

The CDR3 sequence holds 14 residues, the cysteine and phenylalanine included. The entry retains the CDR3 DNA only, 42 bases that are in frame from base 1. Trimming takes 4 bases from V and 4 bases from J, and the germline ends sit 15 bases apart. CDR1 and CDR2 (SGHDT, YYEEEE) derive from the germline V gene. A word on this clonotype: Its target antigen remains unknown. Base quality data are lacking; no much larger clone is found one base away.

Every donor in the study was a healthy Caucasian. The twin cohort comprised three pairs of female monozygotic twins, all aged roughly 18 to 30 years. Peripheral blood mononuclear cells were the source from which RNA for the TCR libraries was isolated. Library prep was done by 5' RACE. The instrument given in TCRdb is Illumina HiSeq 2000. A universal primer binding site was introduced by template switching, and a unique molecular identifier was present in the final cDNA, enabling accurate counting of TCR cDNA molecules. Specific primers in the conserved constant-segment region were used to synthesize first-strand cDNA for the TCR alpha and beta chains. Each cDNA library was double barcoded, with a SMART-Mk sample barcode plus Illumina barcodes, to control for contamination. TruSeq adapter sequences and Illumina sample barcodes were added in two successive PCR steps. The Illumina HiSeq platform was used with custom primers to sequence TCR alpha and beta cDNA libraries. Turning to the authors' computational methods: MiGEC was used to process raw reads and extract unique molecular identifiers, and MiXCR was used to find CDR3 positions. For each individual, recombination models were inferred using an EM algorithm with the repgenHMM and IGoR tools. Shared clonotype analysis was performed with the tcR package in R, normalizing sharing by the product of cloneset sizes. Out-of-frame nonproductive sequences were analyzed to study raw recombination free of thymic and clonal selection effects. Using fastp trimming at Q25 and MiXCR clonotype assembly, TCRdb reanalyzed the public sequencing data and kept in-frame beta chains. One record per CDR3 amino acid sequence lists the most common genes and DNA. TCRdb, rather than the study authors, made the V and J calls. In all, the sample holds approximately 630,000 distinct CDR3 sequences, and just over 7% of those were seen once. Clones ranked in the top ten supply around 1.6% of the sample.

These data also formed part of another study, on yellow fever vaccine responses in identical twins. Taken from the second paper: The T cell response to vaccination in identical twins was reported by the authors to appear partly convergent and partly personalized. In identical twins, the study followed T cell clones that responded to the vaccine with precision.

The sequence came from a woman in her late teens or twenties in good health. The V and J segments used are TRBV5-6 and TRBJ2-7; the D gene is possibly TRBD2, with 6 bases matching. Material: PBMCs. The nucleotide sequence reads TGTGCCAGCAGCCCTAGACTAGGACGGTACGAGCAGTACTTC. Translated, this is CASSPRLGRYEQYF.